The clone carrying this T cell receptor beta chain has more than one count but fewer than ten. What it recognizes is unknown. V lost 6 bases and J lost 4; bases outside the gene matches: 7. CDR1 is MNHNS, CDR2 SASEGT, per germline. The CDR3 loop spans 14 amino acids. This record belongs to a study of cytomegalovirus exposure and HLA in healthy donors. Findings and limits, study-wide: Testing in vitro showed a few CMV-associated chains specific for CMV antigens. Sequences of the TCR beta chain were said to predict the HLA-A and HLA-B alleles of most subjects accurately.

Each donor was healthy, and each was a bone marrow donor. With 60 Vbeta and 13 Jbeta primers, the PCR was carried out. Method: immunoSEQ multiplex PCR; TCRdb's copy keeps in-frame clones and lacks some. The sample has 100,000 to 150,000 clones; roughly a sixth are singletons. Specimen: PBMCs. This chain links TRBV6-1 with TRBJ2-5; 8 nucleotides align to TRBD2. This clonotype originated in a female donor in good health and CMV-seropositive. The CDR3 nucleotides are TGTGCCAGCAGAGCGGGGGTTGGTAGAGAGACCCAGTACTTC. It yields the protein CASRAGVGRETQYF.